Listed below are T cell receptor beta chains from one sample, sequenced in a study of blood T cells in healthy people across ages. Using its own MiXCR run on the 5' RACE reads, TCRdb lists one record per CDR3 protein. The sample holds around 940,000 distinct CDR3 sequences, roughly 51% seen once. Sequenced sample: blood. These receptors were obtained from a woman aged 60-75 years in good health. CDR3s include the opening cysteine and the closing phenylalanine or tryptophan. The order of the fields is D gene, clone size, J gene, V gene, CDR3 protein, CDR3 DNA. A D gene is named only where the DNA matches it firmly. A clone size is listed for some rows: how often the clone was seen (once, few, many), or a class if it is expanded.

D: TRBD1; size: few; J: TRBJ2-7; V: TRBV25-1; CDR3: CASSDTTRGRSYEQYF; DNA: TGTGCCAGCAGTGATACAACCAGGGGGCGCTCCTACGAGCAGTACTTC
D: .; size: .; J: TRBJ2-5; V: TRBV20-1; CDR3: CSARPGELGGTQYF; DNA: TGCAGTGCTAGACCGGGAGAGTTGGGGGGGACCCAGTACTTC
D: TRBD1; size: .; J: TRBJ2-1; V: TRBV5-8; CDR3: CASSLVLGQEFYNEQFF; DNA: TGTGCCAGCAGCTTGGTGCTCGGACAGGAGTTTTACAATGAGCAGTTCTTC
D: TRBD1; size: .; J: TRBJ2-1; V: TRBV6-2/TRBV6-3; CDR3: CASSYLARGRNEQFF; DNA: TGTGCCAGCAGTTACCTAGCCAGGGGGCGTAATGAGCAGTTCTTC
D: TRBD2; size: few; J: TRBJ2-5; V: TRBV28; CDR3: CASSFFPREGQETQYF; DNA: TGTGCCAGCAGTTTTTTTCCCCGGGAGGGACAAGAGACCCAGTACTTC
D: TRBD1; size: few; J: TRBJ2-5; V: TRBV6-5; CDR3: CASRGGTGARETQYF; DNA: TGTGCCAGCAGGGGAGGGACAGGGGCTCGAGAGACCCAGTACTTC
D: TRBD2; size: few; J: TRBJ2-7; V: TRBV7-2; CDR3: CASSPKTSGSRPYEQYF; DNA: TGTGCCAGCAGCCCTAAGACTAGCGGGAGCCGCCCCTACGAGCAGTACTTC
D: TRBD2; size: few; J: TRBJ2-5; V: TRBV7-2; CDR3: CASSFKAGGSGQETQYF; DNA: TGTGCCAGCAGCTTTAAAGCGGGAGGGTCGGGGCAAGAGACCCAGTACTTC
D: .; size: .; J: TRBJ2-6; V: TRBV20-1; CDR3: CSAREYRIRAGANVLTF; DNA: TGCAGTGCTAGAGAGTACAGAATAAGAGCCGGGGCCAACGTCCTGACTTTC
D: .; size: .; J: TRBJ2-1; V: TRBV12-3/TRBV12-4; CDR3: CASTKWDILIHEQFF; DNA: TGTGCCAGCACCAAATGGGACATCCTCATCCATGAGCAGTTCTTC
D: TRBD1; size: .; J: TRBJ1-2; V: TRBV9; CDR3: CASSRTGMNYGYTF; DNA: TGTGCCAGCAGCCGGACAGGGATGAACTATGGCTACACCTTC
D: TRBD2; size: .; J: TRBJ2-1; V: TRBV7-2; CDR3: CASSQGLAGSREQFF; DNA: TGTGCCAGCAGCCAGGGACTAGCGGGGAGTAGGGAGCAGTTCTTC
D: .; size: .; J: TRBJ2-7; V: TRBV7-2; CDR3: CASSLEGGAAYEQYF; DNA: TGTGCCAGCAGCTTAGAGGGCGGGGCAGCCTACGAGCAGTACTTC
D: .; size: few; J: TRBJ2-5; V: TRBV6-2/TRBV6-3; CDR3: CASSYSGLATETQYF; DNA: TGTGCCAGCAGTTATTCGGGACTCGCAACGGAGACCCAGTACTTC
D: .; size: few; J: TRBJ2-3; V: TRBV18; CDR3: CASSGRTATDTQYF; DNA: TGTGCCAGCTCGGGAAGGACAGCCACAGATACGCAGTATTTT
D: .; size: many; J: TRBJ2-5; V: TRBV20-1; CDR3: CSARVAGKETQYF; DNA: TGCAGTGCTAGAGTCGCGGGAAAAGAGACCCAGTACTTC
D: TRBD1; size: .; J: TRBJ2-6; V: TRBV5-6; CDR3: CASSLGQGGPGANVLTF; DNA: TGTGCCAGCAGCTTGGGACAGGGGGGACCTGGGGCCAACGTCCTGACTTTC
D: .; size: .; J: TRBJ1-5; V: TRBV5-1; CDR3: CASSFSRVHLPPCNQPQHF; DNA: TGCGCCAGCAGCTTTAGCCGGGTCCACCTTCCCCCTTGCAATCAGCCCCAGCATTTT
D: .; size: .; J: TRBJ2-3; V: TRBV20-1; CDR3: CSATVGITDTQYF; DNA: TGCAGTGCCACAGTCGGTATCACAGATACGCAGTATTTT
D: .; size: many; J: TRBJ2-6; V: TRBV29-1; CDR3: CSVGGAGANVLTF; DNA: TGCAGCGTTGGGGGGGCTGGGGCCAACGTCCTGACTTTC
D: TRBD2; size: few; J: TRBJ2-4; V: TRBV29-1; CDR3: CSVDVSGAKNIQYF; DNA: TGCAGCGTCGACGTTAGCGGGGCCAAAAACATTCAGTACTTC
D: TRBD1; size: .; J: TRBJ1-2; V: TRBV30; CDR3: CAWSAGTGGDGYTF; DNA: TGTGCCTGGAGTGCCGGGACAGGGGGCGACGGCTACACCTTC
D: .; size: many; J: TRBJ2-7; V: TRBV18; CDR3: CASSPRTSSYEQYF; DNA: TGTGCCAGCTCACCACGAACGAGCTCCTACGAGCAGTACTTC
D: .; size: few; J: TRBJ2-3; V: TRBV6-5; CDR3: CATGGQGVHTQYF; DNA: TGTGCCACCGGGGGGCAGGGGGTCCATACGCAGTATTTT
D: .; size: .; J: TRBJ2-7; V: TRBV7-9; CDR3: CASSFGSFGQYF; DNA: TGTGCCAGCAGCTTTGGTTCGTTCGGGCAGTACTTC
D: .; size: .; J: TRBJ1-4; V: TRBV20-1; CDR3: CSARGGQVPTNEKLFF; DNA: TGCAGTGCTAGGGGGGGGCAGGTCCCCACTAATGAAAAACTGTTTTTT
D: .; size: .; J: TRBJ2-7; V: TRBV2; CDR3: CASIGDQANEQYF; DNA: TGTGCCAGCATAGGGGACCAGGCCAATGAGCAGTACTTC
D: .; size: few; J: TRBJ2-5; V: TRBV7-2; CDR3: CASSSRTRRETQYF; DNA: TGTGCCAGCAGCTCCCGGACCCGGAGAGAGACCCAGTACTTC
D: TRBD1; size: .; J: TRBJ1-4; V: TRBV30; CDR3: CAWRLPRGTNEKLFF; DNA: TGTGCCTGGCGTTTGCCCAGGGGGACTAATGAAAAACTGTTTTTT
D: TRBD2; size: few; J: TRBJ2-3; V: TRBV7-2; CDR3: CASSLRTSGFTDTQYF; DNA: TGTGCCAGCAGCTTAAGGACTAGCGGCTTCACAGATACGCAGTATTTT
D: .; size: .; J: TRBJ2-6; V: TRBV6-2/TRBV6-3; CDR3: CASIRDSGANVPTF; DNA: TGTGCCAGCATACGGGACTCTGGGGCCAACGTCCCGACTTTC
D: .; size: .; J: TRBJ1-5; V: TRBV7-8; CDR3: CASSPVRQPQHF; DNA: TGTGCCAGCAGCCCCGTCCGGCAGCCCCAGCATTTT